The T cell receptor beta chain under discussion was sequenced for a study of T-cell reconstitution after alpha-beta-depleted transplantation in children. Many counts were recorded for this clonotype. Its antigen is currently unknown. The CDR3 is made up of 15 amino acids. The V end lost 1 base, the J end lost 1 base, and 10 bases lay between the germline ends. Germline CDR1 reads SGHTA; CDR2 reads FQGNSA. Study findings and constraints: T-cell counts and diversity were attributed mostly to newly produced T cells one year after transplant. High day-60 TCRbeta diversity in some patients came from surviving recipient T cells and thymic progenitors. Expanded graft clones numbering several hundred reportedly gave rise to alpha-beta T cells about two months after transplant.

Researchers prepared the TCRbeta library using unique molecular identifiers, the study reports. TCRdb re-called the PCR reads with MiXCR, one entry per CDR3 protein. The profile shows roughly 240,000 distinct CDR3 sequences, less than 9% of them singletons. This TCR derives from a male patient aged 10 to 17 who had a stem cell transplant for acute lymphoblastic leukemia, so the T cells may come from the graft donor. Sequenced here: PBMCs, mostly from graft donor cells, sampled 180 days after TCRalphabeta/CD19-depleted stem cell transplant. This rearrangement joins TRBV7-2 to TRBJ2-5; D possibly corresponds to TRBD2 (5 bases). This CDR3 reads CASSLVGLGQETQYF. CDR3 DNA: TGTGCCAGCAGCTTAGTTGGACTGGGCCAAGAGACCCAGTACTTC.